These 13 T cell receptor beta chains came from one sample sequenced in a study of T cell repertoires in aging, cancer and after chemotherapy. Peripheral blood genomic DNA, not sorted cells or RNA, was the template. Multiplex touch-down PCR with TRB-A/B primers amplified rearranged V-D-J TRB sequences. TCRdb called the multiplex PCR reads again in MiXCR, with one record for every CDR3 protein. This sample has over 15,000 distinct CDR3 sequences, with around 40% found just once. The sample taken for sequencing was blood. Receptor source: a human donor with a solid tumor.

Points on this clonotype: A junction end diverges from the germline sequence, so it may reflect a read error. The V and J genes are TRBV6-1 and TRBJ2-7; no clear D gene. The CDR3 spans 11 residues. Germline values: CDR1 MNHNS, CDR2 SASEGT. The CDR3 DNA reads as TGTGCCAGCAGTGAAGAATTGGAATTGGACTTC. Its translation is CASSEELELDF.

By sample share, this clonotype is medium-sized. The rearrangement uses TRBV6-5 and TRBJ2-2, with 8 bases that match TRBD2. V shed 8 bases and J 6 bases; nucleotides not matched to a gene: 11. CDR3 length: 15 residues. Germline CDR1 and CDR2: MNHEY and SVGAGI. CDR3 protein: CASSDRGGYAGELFF. DNA for the CDR3: TGTGCCAGCTCCGATCGCGGGGGGTATGCCGGGGAGCTGTTTTTT.

This chain uses TRBV14 with TRBJ1-4; the D is unclear. Between the trimmed V and J ends, which lost 4 bases and 8 bases, there was a span of 11 bases. The CDR3 loop spans 13 amino acids. CDR1 and CDR2 (germline): SGHDN, FVKESK. The CDR3 DNA follows: TGTGCCAGCAGCCCAGGTATCGAAGAAAAACTGTTTTTT. This encodes CASSPGIEEKLFF.

This clonotype was recorded a few times. This rearrangement joins TRBV6-6 to TRBJ1-1; D gene unclear. The CDR3 length is 15 residues. Per the germline V gene, CDR1 is MNHNY and CDR2 is SVGAGI (reference sequence). V lost 0 bases, J lost 1 base, and 9 bases lay in between. The chain's CDR3 is CASSYSGVPNTEAFF. CDR3 nucleotides: TGTGCCAGCAGTTACTCGGGAGTCCCGAACACTGAAGCTTTCTTT.

As for this clonotype: Being one base from a much bigger clone, this may be a read error. This chain uses TRBV19 with TRBJ2-5; D might be TRBD1 (5 bases). V lost 4 bases and J 5 bases, leaving 11 bases between the germline ends. The CDR3 is made up of 13 amino acids. The V gene's germline CDR1 is LNHDA and CDR2 SQIVND (reference sequence). Here the CDR3 reads CASSRIGAETQYF. In DNA form, the CDR3 reads TGTGCCAGTAGTAGGATAGGGGCCGAGACCCAGTACTTC.

Relative to its sample, this clonotype is medium-sized (0.01 to 0.1%). The chain couples TRBV13 to TRBJ2-3; 11 bases match TRBD2. CDR1 is PRHDT and CDR2 is FYEKMQ in the germline V gene (reference sequence). CDR3 length: 15 residues. Losses at the gene ends were 5 bases for V and 5 bases for J; bases not matched to a gene: 6. The CDR3 protein is CASSPRLAGRDTQYF. The CDR3 coding sequence is TGTGCCAGCAGCCCAAGACTAGCGGGACGAGATACGCAGTATTTT.

There are a few counts of this clonotype. The chain joins TRBV18 to TRBJ2-1, with 9 bases that match TRBD2. V dropped 8 bases and J dropped 5; count of bases not matched to a gene: 7. This CDR3 is built from 14 residues. Germline CDR1 and CDR2: KGHSH and LQKENI. In nucleotides, the CDR3 is TGTGCCAGCACGGGACTAGCCGAAGACAATGAGCAGTTCTTC. This sequence encodes CASTGLAEDNEQFF.

This clonotype has only a few counts. The chain employs TRBV12-3 or TRBV12-4 and TRBJ1-6, with unresolved D. Deletions cut 3 bases from V and 6 bases from J, with 3 bases between. This CDR3 is 12 amino acids long. CDR3 nucleotides: TGTGCCAGCAGTTTTTCTAATTCACCCCTCCACTTT. Its translation: CASSFSNSPLHF.

This clonotype was seen only once. The V and J genes are TRBV19 and TRBJ2-3, with 11 bases lining up with TRBD2. Trimming cost V 7 bases and J 4 bases; bases outside gene matches: 10. In germline, CDR1 is LNHDA, CDR2 SQIVND (reference sequence). The CDR3 contains 16 residues. The CDR3 DNA follows: TGTGCCAGTAAAGGACTAGCGGGCGGGGAGGCAGATACGCAGTATTTT. Translating it yields CASKGLAGGEADTQYF.

This clonotype occurred a few times. The chain uses TRBV29-1 and TRBJ2-7; 10 nucleotides line up with TRBD2. CDR1 SQVTM and CDR2 ANQGSEA come from the germline V gene. CDR3 length: 13 amino acids. The junction had 4 bases not matched to a gene; V was cut back by 6 bases and J by 2 bases. CDR3 sequence reads: CSVSSGGTYEQYF. The CDR3 coding sequence is TGCAGCGTGTCTAGCGGGGGAACCTACGAGCAGTACTTC.

This clonotype was counted only a few times. J is TRBJ2-7 and V is TRBV19; 8 nucleotides match TRBD2. After removal of 8 bases from V and 6 bases from J, the junction contained 15 bases not matched to a gene. This CDR3 spans 15 amino acids. Germline V gene lookup returns CDR1 LNHDA and CDR2 SQIVND (reference sequence). DNA of the CDR3: TGTGCCAGTCGCGCCGGGACTAGTGGTATCGGCGAGCAGTACTTC. This codes for CASRAGTSGIGEQYF.

Judged by abundance, this clonotype is medium-sized. V usage is TRBV19 and J usage is TRBJ2-3, with 9 bases fitting TRBD1. Germline CDR1 LNHDA, CDR2 SQIVND (reference sequence). The CDR3 is 15 amino acids. V was clipped by 7 bases and J by 4 bases; unmatched bases: 9. The CDR3 sequence: CASTTMGQGPDTQYF. CDR3 DNA: TGTGCCAGTACCACCATGGGACAGGGTCCAGATACGCAGTATTTT.

The V and J genes are TRBV20-1 and TRBJ2-5, with a possible D match to TRBD1 (6 bases). Germline V lookup: CDR1 DFQATT, CDR2 SNEGSKA (reference sequence). Deletions cut 3 bases from V and 5 bases from J, with 10 bases between. The CDR3 covers 12 residues. CDR3 in DNA: TGCAGTGCTAGCTCAGGGGATGAGACCCAGTACTTC. Its translation is CSASSGDETQYF.